Shown below are 27 T cell receptor beta chains from a single sample sequenced in a study of blood T cell repertoires in COVID-19. TCRdb keeps only in-frame clones here, not all; method: immunoSEQ multiplex PCR. The data contain over 90,000 clones, approximately 78% of them seen just once; the ten biggest clones take up about 7%. Sequencing used peripheral blood. These receptors all stem from a man aged 45-65 years with active or convalescent COVID-19.

This clone was observed a few times. The V gene is TRBV7-8, the J gene TRBJ2-5, with 10 positions matching TRBD2. V gave up 5 bases and J gave up 4 bases; unmatched junction bases: 7. Per the germline V gene, CDR1 is SGHVS and CDR2 is FQNEAQ. The CDR3 contains 15 residues. The chain's CDR3 is CASSSSGGRSETQYF. The CDR3 DNA is TGTGCCAGCAGCAGTAGCGGGGGGAGGTCAGAGACCCAGTACTTC.

This clone is labeled as large. The identical CDR3 is also encoded by other nucleotide sequences in the sample. V usage is TRBV5-5 and J usage is TRBJ1-1; unclear D gene. Per germline, CDR1 SGHKS and CDR2 YYEKEE (reference sequence). V was shortened by 4 bases and J by 7 bases, with 8 bases between the two germline ends. The CDR3 consists of 11 residues. CDR3 DNA sequence: TGTGCCAGCAGCCGGGAAGGTGAAGCTTTCTTT. Translating it yields CASSREGEAFF. Variable domain in full (rest from reference TRBV5-5 and TRBJ1-1): DAGVTQSPTHLIKTRGQQVTLRCSPISGHKSVSWYQQVLGQGPQFIFQYYEKEERGRGNFPDRFSARQFPNYSSELNVNALLLGDSALYLCASSREGEAFFGQGTRLTVV.

This chain connects TRBV2 to TRBJ1-1; D call uncertain. Germline V lookup: CDR1 SNHLY, CDR2 FYNNEI. The CDR3 covers 15 residues. Trimming cost V 2 bases and J 1 base, with 11 bases left between them. This chain's CDR3 is CASSEILAGNTEAFF. In nucleotides, the CDR3 is TGTGCCAGCAGTGAAATCCTGGCAGGGAACACTGAAGCTTTCTTT.

In its sample, this clone was seen a few times. The chain recombines TRBV28 with TRBJ2-1, with 8 bases lining up with TRBD1. Trimming cost V 7 bases and J 2 bases; bases outside gene matches: 4. Germline-derived CDR1 and CDR2 are MDHEN and SYDVKM. The CDR3 runs to 14 residues. CDR3 sequence: CASIGQGPYNEQFF. The CDR3 coding sequence is TGTGCCAGCATCGGACAGGGCCCCTACAATGAGCAGTTCTTC. The full variable domain, with the rest looked up from reference TRBV28 and TRBJ2-1, is DVKVTQSSRYLVKRTGEKVFLECVQDMDHENMFWYRQDPGLGLRLIYFSYDVKMKEKGDIPEGYSVSREKKERFSLILESASTNQTSMYLCASIGQGPYNEQFFGPGTRLTVL.

The CDR3 DNA follows: TGTGCCAGCAGCAACGTAGGTGGCAGGGGATGGTATGGCTACACCTTC. Translating gives CASSNVGGRGWYGYTF. The V and J genes are TRBV9 and TRBJ1-2; tentative D call: TRBD1 (6 bases). The germline CDR1 and CDR2 sequences are SGDLS and YYNGEE. V lost 4 bases to trimming and J lost 5 bases, with 21 bases between them. The CDR3 spans 16 residues.

This clone was recorded only once. The CDR3 DNA is TGTGCCAGCAGCTTGACAGGGGTTGCTCACGAGCAGTACTTC. Protein sequence: CASSLTGVAHEQYF. The chain joins TRBV5-4 to TRBJ2-7; 7 nucleotides line up with TRBD1. Germline CDR1 is SGHNT and CDR2 is YYREEE (reference sequence). V lost 1 base to trimming and J lost 5 bases; unmatched junction nucleotides: 6. This CDR3 contains 14 residues.

The V call is TRBV15, the J call TRBJ1-6, with 10 bases identical to TRBD1. Germline CDR1 reads LNHNV; CDR2 reads YYDKDF (reference sequence). Trimming took 1 base from V and 8 from J; bases not matched to a gene: 5. The CDR3 loop spans 16 amino acids. The CDR3 nucleotides are TGTGCCACCAGCAGAGGGGCGGGACAGGGGTATTCACCCCTCCACTTT. It yields the protein CATSRGAGQGYSPLHF. The variable domain in full, completed from reference TRBV15 and TRBJ1-6, reads DAMVIQNPRYQVTQFGKPVTLSCSQTLNHNVMYWYQQKSSQAPKLLFHYYDKDFNNEADTPDNFQSRRPNTSFCFLDIRSPGLGDTAMYLCATSRGAGQGYSPLHFGNGTRLTVT.

The chain carries TRBV7-2 and TRBJ1-2, with D maybe TRBD1 (6 bases). This CDR3 spans 11 amino acids. Trimming removed 5 bases from V and 8 bases from J, with 9 bases in between. Looked up from germline, CDR1 is SGHTA and CDR2 is FQGNSA. CDR3 nucleotide sequence: TGTGCCAGCAGCCAACAGGGCGGCTACACCTTC. Amino acid sequence: CASSQQGGYTF.

The J gene is TRBJ2-2, the V gene TRBV7-8, with TRBD2 matching over 11 bases. V gave up 4 bases and J gave up 5 bases; unmatched junction bases: 12. CDR3 size: 18 residues. Germline CDR1 and CDR2: SGHVS and FQNEAQ. The CDR3 coding sequence is TGTGCCAGCAGCTCCCACGGCTCTAGCGGGGGGTTAACCGGGGAGCTGTTTTTT. It translates to CASSSHGSSGGLTGELFF.

The gene calls are TRBV6-5 and TRBJ1-2; TRBD1 matches at 8 bases. Germline values: CDR1 MNHEY, CDR2 SVGAGI. The J segment lost 3 bases and the V segment lost 8 bases, leaving 5 bases of the junction unmatched. The CDR3 is 13 residues long. CDR3 coding DNA: TGTGCCAGCGCCCAGGGGGCCTACTATGGCTACACCTTC. Protein: CASAQGAYYGYTF.

This clone was found once. The J gene is TRBJ2-3, the V gene TRBV5-1; D is undetermined. The CDR3 consists of 13 residues. The germline CDR1 and CDR2 sequences are SGHRS and YFSETQ. Between the trimmed V and J ends, which lost 2 bases and 0 bases, there was a span of 4 bases. CDR3 sequence: CASSFSSTDTQYF. The CDR3 DNA follows: TGCGCCAGCAGCTTCTCTAGCACAGATACGCAGTATTTT.

This clone was detected a few times. This chain uses TRBV28 with TRBJ1-1; D might be TRBD1 (5 bases). The V end was cut by 3 bases, the J end by 0 bases, with 14 bases between. The CDR3 length is 16 residues. Per the germline V gene, CDR1 is MDHEN and CDR2 is SYDVKM. CDR3: CASSFRQKTMNTEAFF. Here the CDR3 DNA reads TGTGCCAGCAGTTTCCGACAGAAAACCATGAACACTGAAGCTTTCTTT.

This chain joins TRBV12-3 or TRBV12-4 and TRBJ1-2; 11 nucleotides line up with TRBD1. The trim removed 5 bases at V and 7 bases at J, leaving 3 bases unmatched. The CDR3 loop spans 13 amino acids. The CDR3 loop is CASSTDRGLGYTF. DNA of the CDR3: TGTGCCAGCAGTACGGACAGGGGGCTTGGCTACACCTTC.

This clone was seen only a few times. The chain combines TRBV5-6 with TRBJ1-2; D not certain. Germline lookup yields CDR1 SGHDT and CDR2 YYEEEE. CDR3 length equals 11 residues. Trimming shortened V by 6 bases and J by 8 bases, and 11 bases separated the two germline ends. CDR3 in amino acids: CASTRDLGYTF. The CDR3 coding sequence is TGTGCCAGCACCCGGGATTTGGGCTACACCTTC.

This clone was observed a single time. The rearrangement uses TRBV5-4 and TRBJ1-4, with 8 bases matching TRBD1. The CDR3 spans 16 residues. The trim removed 2 bases at V and 3 bases at J, leaving 6 bases unmatched. Germline CDR1 and CDR2: SGHNT and YYREEE (reference sequence). The CDR3 coding sequence is TGTGCCAGCAGCTTCGGACAGGGACTTTCTAATGAAAAACTGTTTTTT. Residues: CASSFGQGLSNEKLFF.

This rearrangement joins TRBV5-4 to TRBJ1-4, with 7 bases identical to TRBD1. This CDR3 region has 16 residues. The germline CDR1 and CDR2 sequences are SGHNT and YYREEE (reference sequence). V lost 2 bases and J lost 2; bases outside the gene matches: 6. The CDR3 protein is CASSFRQGGTNEKLFF. In DNA form, the CDR3 reads TGTGCCAGCAGCTTTCGACAGGGTGGCACTAATGAAAAACTGTTTTTT. The whole variable domain, remainder taken from reference TRBV5-4 and TRBJ1-4, is ETGVTQSPTHLIKTRGQQVTLRCSSQSGHNTVSWYQQALGQGPQFIFQYYREEENGRGNFPPRFSGLQFPNYSSELNVNALELDDSALYLCASSFRQGGTNEKLFFGSGTQLSVL.

In this sample, this clone turned up once. The chain uses TRBV27 and TRBJ2-7, with D possibly TRBD1 on 6 matching bases. Germline assignment: CDR1 MNHEY and CDR2 SMNVEV (reference sequence). V was shortened by 0 bases and J by 4 bases, with 7 bases between the two germline ends. This CDR3 region has 13 residues. This chain's CDR3 is CASSLSGQYEQYF. The CDR3 DNA sequence: TGTGCCAGCAGTTTATCAGGACAGTACGAGCAGTACTTC.

The rearrangement joins TRBV6-2 or TRBV6-3 to TRBJ1-1; no firm D call. The CDR3 loop spans 15 amino acids. Deletions cut 2 bases from V and 3 bases from J, with 13 bases between. CDR1 and CDR2 from the germline V gene are MNHEY and SVGEGT. Here the CDR3 reads CASSYVGWEDTEAFF. The CDR3 nucleotides read TGTGCCAGCAGTTACGTAGGGTGGGAGGACACTGAAGCTTTCTTT.

The chain has TRBV2 and TRBJ2-7, with a possible D match to TRBD1 (5 bases). The germline V and J ends were trimmed by 3 bases and 3 bases, with 24 bases remaining between them. This CDR3 region has 18 residues. Germline V gene data show CDR1 as SNHLY and CDR2 as FYNNEI. Here the CDR3 reads CASSDCQGYTNVHYEQYV. As DNA, the CDR3 is TGTGCCAGCAGTGATTGTCAGGGATATACCAACGTGCACTACGAGCAGTACGTC.

The chain employs TRBV27 and TRBJ1-5, with no clear D. The V end lost 2 bases, the J end lost 7 bases, and 12 bases lay between the germline ends. The CDR3 totals 14 residues. Per germline, CDR1 MNHEY and CDR2 SMNVEV (reference sequence). The CDR3 protein is CASSLSPVGQPQHF. CDR3 DNA: TGTGCCAGCAGTTTAAGCCCGGTCGGGCAGCCCCAGCATTTT.

The chain recombines TRBV11-3 with TRBJ2-2, with 7 bases matching TRBD1. The CDR3 runs to 14 residues. The germline gives CDR1 SGHNT, CDR2 YENEEA. The V segment lost 5 bases and the J segment 2 bases; nucleotides outside the gene matches: 2. CDR3 protein: CASSRTGNTGELFF. CDR3 sequence (DNA): TGTGCCAGCAGCCGGACAGGCAACACCGGGGAGCTGTTTTTT.

V and J are TRBV7-8 and TRBJ2-7; the D gene is possibly TRBD2 (6 bases). Looked up from germline, CDR1 is SGHVS and CDR2 is FQNEAQ. V dropped 4 bases and J dropped 5 bases, with 12 bases sitting between them. This CDR3 spans 13 amino acids. CDR3 amino acids: CASSSSGRHEQYV. CDR3 DNA: TGTGCCAGCAGCTCTTCAGGGAGGCACGAGCAGTACGTC.

The rearrangement joins TRBV11-2 to TRBJ1-6; D is unresolved. Germline assignment: CDR1 SGHAT and CDR2 FQNNGV. The CDR3 sequence is 13 residues long. V lost 1 base and J lost 10, with 8 bases in between. The CDR3 region has the DNA TGTGCCAGCAGCTTAGTCTCTCTATCACCCCTCCACTTT. Protein product: CASSLVSLSPLHF.

V usage is TRBV7-8 and J usage is TRBJ1-1; 7 bases are a match to TRBD1. The CDR3 loop spans 14 amino acids. The ends lost 8 bases at V and 6 bases at J; junction bases unmatched: 12. Germline values: CDR1 SGHVS, CDR2 FQNEAQ. The CDR3 DNA follows: TGTGCCAGCGTCTTAAGGATGACAGGGTCTGAAGCTTTCTTT. Translating gives CASVLRMTGSEAFF. Full variable domain (remainder filled in from reference TRBV7-8 and TRBJ1-1): GAGVSQSPRYKVAKRGQDVALRCDPISGHVSLFWYQQALGQGPEFLTYFQNEAQLDKSGLPSDRFFAERPEGSVSTLKIQRTQQEDSAVYLCASVLRMTGSEAFFGQGTRLTVV.

The J gene is TRBJ2-7, the V gene TRBV10-2; D perhaps matches TRBD2 (6 bases). Germline V gene sequence: CDR1 WSHSY, CDR2 SAAADI. This CDR3 is 12 amino acids long. V was trimmed by 2 bases and J by 6 bases, leaving 8 bases between them. CDR3 DNA sequence: TGCGCCAGCAGTGAGATGGGGGGCGAGCAGTACGTC. This translates into CASSEMGGEQYV.

V gene TRBV5-1 combines with J gene TRBJ2-1, with 9 bases that match TRBD2. In germline, CDR1 is SGHRS, CDR2 YFSETQ. J gave up 4 bases and V 0 bases, and 5 bases lay outside the gene matches. The CDR3 covers 16 residues. The CDR3 DNA reads TGCGCCAGCAGCTTGGGGAGCGGGGGGCCGTACAATGAGCAGTTCTTC. It is translated as CASSLGSGGPYNEQFF.

The chain recombines TRBV4-3 with TRBJ2-7, with 7 bases that match TRBD1. The CDR3 consists of 16 residues. Germline-derived CDR1 and CDR2 are LGHNA and YSLEER. V lost 3 bases to trimming and J lost 4 bases; unmatched junction nucleotides: 12. CDR3: CASSQSITGVGYEQYF. In DNA, the CDR3 is TGCGCCAGCAGCCAGAGCATAACAGGGGTAGGGTACGAGCAGTACTTC.